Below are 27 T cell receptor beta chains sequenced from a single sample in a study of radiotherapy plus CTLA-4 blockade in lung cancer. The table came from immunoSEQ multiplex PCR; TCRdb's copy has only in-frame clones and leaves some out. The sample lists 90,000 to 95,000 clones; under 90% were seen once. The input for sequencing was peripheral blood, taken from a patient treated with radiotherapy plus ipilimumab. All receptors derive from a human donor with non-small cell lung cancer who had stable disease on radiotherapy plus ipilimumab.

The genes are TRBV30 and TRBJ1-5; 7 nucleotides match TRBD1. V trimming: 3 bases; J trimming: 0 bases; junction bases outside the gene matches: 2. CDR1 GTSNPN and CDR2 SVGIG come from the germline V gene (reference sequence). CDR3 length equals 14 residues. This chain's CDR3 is CAWSRDSSNQPQHF. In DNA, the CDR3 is TGTGCCTGGAGCCGGGACAGTAGCAATCAGCCCCAGCATTTT.

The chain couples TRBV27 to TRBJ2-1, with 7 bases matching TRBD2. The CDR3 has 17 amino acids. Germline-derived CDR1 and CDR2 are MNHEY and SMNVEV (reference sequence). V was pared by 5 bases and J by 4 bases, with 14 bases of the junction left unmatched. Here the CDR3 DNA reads TGTGCCAGCAGTACCCCCGGGGGAGCGGGGCCTTACAATGAGCAGTTCTTC. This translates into CASSTPGGAGPYNEQFF.

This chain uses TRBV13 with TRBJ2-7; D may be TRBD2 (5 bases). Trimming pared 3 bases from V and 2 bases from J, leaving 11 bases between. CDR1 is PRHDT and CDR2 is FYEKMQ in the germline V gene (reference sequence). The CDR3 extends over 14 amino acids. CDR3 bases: TGTGCCAGCAGCTTTGGCGGGCCGGCCTACGAGCAGTACTTC. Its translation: CASSFGGPAYEQYF.

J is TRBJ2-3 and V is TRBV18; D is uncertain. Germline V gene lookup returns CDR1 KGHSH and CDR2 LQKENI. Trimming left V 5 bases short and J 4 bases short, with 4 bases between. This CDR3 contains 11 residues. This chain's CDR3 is CASSAPDTQYF. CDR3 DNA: TGTGCCAGCTCAGCGCCAGATACGCAGTATTTT.

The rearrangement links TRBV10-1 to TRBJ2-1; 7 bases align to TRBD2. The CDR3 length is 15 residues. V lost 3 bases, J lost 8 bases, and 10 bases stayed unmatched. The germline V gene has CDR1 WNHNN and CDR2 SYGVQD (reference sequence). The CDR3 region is CASSDPSGGVDEQFF. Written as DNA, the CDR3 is TGCGCCAGCAGTGATCCTAGCGGCGGGGTCGATGAGCAGTTCTTC.

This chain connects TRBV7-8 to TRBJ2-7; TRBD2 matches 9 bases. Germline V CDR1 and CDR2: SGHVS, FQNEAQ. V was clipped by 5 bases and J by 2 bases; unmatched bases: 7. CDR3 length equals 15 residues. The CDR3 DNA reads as TGTGCCAGCAGCCCAGGGACTAGCATCCCCTACGAGCAGTACTTC. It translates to CASSPGTSIPYEQYF. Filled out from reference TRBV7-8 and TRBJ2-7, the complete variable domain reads GAGVSQSPRYKVAKRGQDVALRCDPISGHVSLFWYQQALGQGPEFLTYFQNEAQLDKSGLPSDRFFAERPEGSVSTLKIQRTQQEDSAVYLCASSPGTSIPYEQYFGPGTRLTVT.

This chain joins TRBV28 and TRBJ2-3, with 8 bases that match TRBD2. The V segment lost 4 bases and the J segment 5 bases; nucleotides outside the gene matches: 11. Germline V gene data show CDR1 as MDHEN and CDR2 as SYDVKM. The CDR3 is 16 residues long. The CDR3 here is CASSSAGTSELDTQYF. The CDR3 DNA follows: TGTGCCAGCAGTTCCGCCGGGACTAGTGAGTTAGATACGCAGTATTTT.

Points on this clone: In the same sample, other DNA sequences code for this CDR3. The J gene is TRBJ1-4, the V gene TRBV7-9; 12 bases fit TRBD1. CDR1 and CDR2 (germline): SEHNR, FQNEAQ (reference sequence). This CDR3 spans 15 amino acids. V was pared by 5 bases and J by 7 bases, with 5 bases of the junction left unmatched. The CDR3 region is CASSQGQGAGEKLFF. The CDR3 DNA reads TGTGCCAGCAGCCAGGGACAGGGGGCTGGTGAAAAACTGTTTTTT.

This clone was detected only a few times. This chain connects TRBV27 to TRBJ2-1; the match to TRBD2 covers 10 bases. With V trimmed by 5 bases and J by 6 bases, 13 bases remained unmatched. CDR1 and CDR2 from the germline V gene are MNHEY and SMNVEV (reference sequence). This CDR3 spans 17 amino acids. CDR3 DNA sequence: TGTGCCAGCAGTACCCAACAAGCGGGAGGGCGGAGCAATGAGCAGTTCTTC. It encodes CASSTQQAGGRSNEQFF.

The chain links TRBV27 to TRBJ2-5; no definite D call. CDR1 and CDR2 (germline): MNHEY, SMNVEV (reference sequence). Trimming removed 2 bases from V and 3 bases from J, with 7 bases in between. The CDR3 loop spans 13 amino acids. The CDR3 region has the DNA TGTGCCAGCAGTTTAAAGGGAAAAGAGACCCAGTACTTC. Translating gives CASSLKGKETQYF.

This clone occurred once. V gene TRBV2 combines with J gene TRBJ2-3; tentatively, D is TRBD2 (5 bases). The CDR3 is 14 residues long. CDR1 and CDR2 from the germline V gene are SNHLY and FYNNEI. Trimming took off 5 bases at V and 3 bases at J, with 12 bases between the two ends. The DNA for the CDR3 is TGTGCCAGCAGTAGGCGCGGGCCAACAGATACGCAGTATTTT. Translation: CASSRRGPTDTQYF.

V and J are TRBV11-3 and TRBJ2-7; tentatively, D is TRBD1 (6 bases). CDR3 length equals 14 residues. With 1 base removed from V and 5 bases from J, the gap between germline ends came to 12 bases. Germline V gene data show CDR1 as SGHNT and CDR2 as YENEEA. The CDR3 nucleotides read TGTGCCAGCAGCTTAGGGGGGCAGAACGACGAGCAGTACTTC. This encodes CASSLGGQNDEQYF.

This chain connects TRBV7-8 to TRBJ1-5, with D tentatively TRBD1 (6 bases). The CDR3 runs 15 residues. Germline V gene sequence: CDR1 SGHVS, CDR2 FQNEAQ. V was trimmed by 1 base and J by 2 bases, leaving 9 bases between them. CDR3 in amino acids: CASSLEAGGNQPQHF. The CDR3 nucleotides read TGTGCCAGCAGCTTAGAAGCAGGGGGCAATCAGCCCCAGCATTTT.

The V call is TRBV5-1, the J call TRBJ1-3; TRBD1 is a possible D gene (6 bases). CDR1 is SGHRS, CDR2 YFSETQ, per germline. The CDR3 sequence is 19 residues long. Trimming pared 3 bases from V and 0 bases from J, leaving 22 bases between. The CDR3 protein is CASSSRGIGQTISGNTIYF. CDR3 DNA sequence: TGCGCCAGCAGCTCACGGGGGATAGGACAGACCATCTCTGGAAACACCATATATTTT.

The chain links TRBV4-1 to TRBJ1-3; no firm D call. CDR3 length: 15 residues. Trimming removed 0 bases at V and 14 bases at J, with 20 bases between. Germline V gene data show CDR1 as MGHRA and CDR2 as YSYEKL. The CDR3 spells CASSQDRWQASLVYF. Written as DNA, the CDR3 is TGCGCCAGCAGCCAAGATCGGTGGCAAGCGTCCCTAGTATATTTT.

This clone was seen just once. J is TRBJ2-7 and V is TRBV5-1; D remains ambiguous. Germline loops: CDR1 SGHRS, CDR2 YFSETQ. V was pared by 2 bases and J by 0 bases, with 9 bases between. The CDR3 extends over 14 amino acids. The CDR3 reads CASSLERSSYEQYF. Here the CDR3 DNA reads TGCGCCAGCAGCTTAGAAAGGAGCTCCTACGAGCAGTACTTC.

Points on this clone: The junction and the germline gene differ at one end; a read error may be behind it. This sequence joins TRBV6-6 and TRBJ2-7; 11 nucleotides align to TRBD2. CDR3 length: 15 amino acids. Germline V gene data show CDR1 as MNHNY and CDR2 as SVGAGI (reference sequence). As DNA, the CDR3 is TGTGCCAGCAGTTACCCAACTAGCGGGAGTGGTGAGCGGTACTTC. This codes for CASSYPTSGSGERYF.

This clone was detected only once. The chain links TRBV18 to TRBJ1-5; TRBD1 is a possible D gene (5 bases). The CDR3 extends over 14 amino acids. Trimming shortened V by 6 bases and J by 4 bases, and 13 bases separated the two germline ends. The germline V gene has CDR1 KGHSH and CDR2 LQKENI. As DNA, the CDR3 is TGTGCCAGCTCGGGGGGGTCGGGGAATCAGCCCCAGCATTTT. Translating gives CASSGGSGNQPQHF.

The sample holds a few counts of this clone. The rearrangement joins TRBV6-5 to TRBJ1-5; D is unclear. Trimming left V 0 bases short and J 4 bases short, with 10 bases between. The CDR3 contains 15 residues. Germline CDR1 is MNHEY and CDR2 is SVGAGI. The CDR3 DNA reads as TGTGCCAGCAGTTACTCGCAAAGGGCAAATCAGCCCCAGCATTTT. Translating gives CASSYSQRANQPQHF.

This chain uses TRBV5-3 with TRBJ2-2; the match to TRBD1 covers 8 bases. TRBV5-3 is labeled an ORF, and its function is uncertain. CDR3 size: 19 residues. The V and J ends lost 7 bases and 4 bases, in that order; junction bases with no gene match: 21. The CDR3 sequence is CARPGEDRVGWRVTGELFF. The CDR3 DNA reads TGTGCCAGACCCGGGGAGGACAGGGTGGGCTGGAGGGTCACCGGGGAGCTGTTTTTT.

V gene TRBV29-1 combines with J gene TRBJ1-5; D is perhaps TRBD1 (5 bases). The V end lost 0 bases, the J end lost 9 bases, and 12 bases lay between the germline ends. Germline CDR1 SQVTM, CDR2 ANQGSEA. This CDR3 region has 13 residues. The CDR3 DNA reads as TGCAGCGTTGAAGAATTGGTTGGGGGGCCCCAGCATTTT. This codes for CSVEELVGGPQHF.

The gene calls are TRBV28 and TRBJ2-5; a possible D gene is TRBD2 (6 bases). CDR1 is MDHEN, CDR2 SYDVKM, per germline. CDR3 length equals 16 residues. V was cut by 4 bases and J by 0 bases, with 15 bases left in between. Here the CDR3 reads CASSSYQPGDQETQYF. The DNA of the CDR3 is TGTGCCAGCAGTTCCTATCAACCGGGAGACCAAGAGACCCAGTACTTC.

DNA of the CDR3: TGTGCCAGCACATTAGGACAGGGGCGCCAGCCCCAGCATTTT. This codes for CASTLGQGRQPQHF. The chain carries TRBV6-1 and TRBJ1-5; TRBD1 matches 9 bases. The CDR3 is made up of 14 amino acids. CDR1 is MNHNS, CDR2 SASEGT, per germline. The junction had 8 bases not matched to a gene; V was cut back by 7 bases and J by 7 bases.

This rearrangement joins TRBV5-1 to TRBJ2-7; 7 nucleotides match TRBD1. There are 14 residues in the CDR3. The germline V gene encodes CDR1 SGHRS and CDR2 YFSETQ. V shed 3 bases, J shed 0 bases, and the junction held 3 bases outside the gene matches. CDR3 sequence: CASSYTGVSYEQYF. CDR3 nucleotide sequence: TGCGCCAGCAGCTACACAGGGGTCTCCTACGAGCAGTACTTC.

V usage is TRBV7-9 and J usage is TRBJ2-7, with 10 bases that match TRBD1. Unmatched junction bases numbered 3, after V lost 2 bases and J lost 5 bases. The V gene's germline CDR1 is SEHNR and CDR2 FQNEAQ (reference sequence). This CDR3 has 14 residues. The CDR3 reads CASSLRGTGDEQYF. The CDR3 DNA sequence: TGTGCCAGCAGCTTAAGAGGGACAGGGGACGAGCAGTACTTC.

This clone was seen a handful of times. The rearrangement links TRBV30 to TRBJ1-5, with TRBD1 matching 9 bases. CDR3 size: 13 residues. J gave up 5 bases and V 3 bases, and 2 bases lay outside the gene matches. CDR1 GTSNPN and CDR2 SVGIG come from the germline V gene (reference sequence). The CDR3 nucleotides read TGTGCCTGGAGAGGACAGGGGCATCAGCCCCAGCATTTT. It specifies CAWRGQGHQPQHF.

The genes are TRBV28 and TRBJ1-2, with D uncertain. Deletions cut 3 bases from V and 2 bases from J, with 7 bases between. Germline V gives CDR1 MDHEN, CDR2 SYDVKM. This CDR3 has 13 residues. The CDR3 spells CASSLARNYGYTF. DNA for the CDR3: TGTGCCAGCAGTTTGGCAAGGAACTATGGCTACACCTTC.